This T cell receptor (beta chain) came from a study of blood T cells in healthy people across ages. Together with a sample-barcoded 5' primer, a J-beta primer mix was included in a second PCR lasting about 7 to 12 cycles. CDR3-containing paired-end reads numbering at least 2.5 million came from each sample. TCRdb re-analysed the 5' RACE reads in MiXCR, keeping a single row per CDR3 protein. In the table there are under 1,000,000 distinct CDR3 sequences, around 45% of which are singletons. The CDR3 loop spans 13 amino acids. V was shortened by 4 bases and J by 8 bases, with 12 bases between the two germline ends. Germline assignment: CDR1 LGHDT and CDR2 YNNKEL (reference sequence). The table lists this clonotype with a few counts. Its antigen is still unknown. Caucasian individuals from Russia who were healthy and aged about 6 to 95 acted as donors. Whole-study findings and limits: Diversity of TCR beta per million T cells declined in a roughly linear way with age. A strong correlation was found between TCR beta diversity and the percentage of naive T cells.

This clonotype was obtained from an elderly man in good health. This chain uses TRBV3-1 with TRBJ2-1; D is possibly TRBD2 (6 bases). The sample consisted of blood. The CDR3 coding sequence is TGTGCCAGCAGCCCATGGACTAACGATGAGCAGTTCTTC. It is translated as CASSPWTNDEQFF.